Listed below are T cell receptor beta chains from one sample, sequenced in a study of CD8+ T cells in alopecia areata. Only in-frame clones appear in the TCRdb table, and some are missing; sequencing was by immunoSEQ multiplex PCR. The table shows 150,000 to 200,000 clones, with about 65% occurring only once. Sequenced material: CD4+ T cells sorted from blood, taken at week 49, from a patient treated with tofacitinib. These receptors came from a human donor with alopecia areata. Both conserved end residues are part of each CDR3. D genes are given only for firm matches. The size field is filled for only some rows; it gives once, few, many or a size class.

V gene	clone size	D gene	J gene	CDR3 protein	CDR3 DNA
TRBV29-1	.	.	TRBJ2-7	CSVGHLGGAEQYF	TGCAGCGTTGGACACTTGGGGGGTGCCGAGCAGTACTTC
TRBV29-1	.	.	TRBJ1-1	CSVENGGYAFF	TGCAGCGTTGAAAATGGGGGCTACGCTTTCTTT
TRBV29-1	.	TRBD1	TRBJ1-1	CSVRQGPTEAFF	TGCAGCGTTCGACAGGGGCCCACTGAAGCTTTCTTT
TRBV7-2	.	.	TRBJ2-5	CASSLQGRKTQYF	TGTGCCAGCAGCTTACAGGGAAGGAAGACCCAGTACTTC
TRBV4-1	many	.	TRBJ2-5	CASSQDGLIQETQYF	TGCGCCAGCAGCCAAGATGGACTGATCCAAGAGACCCAGTACTTC
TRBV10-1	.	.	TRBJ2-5	CASGLTQETQYF	TGCGCCAGCGGACTGACCCAAGAGACCCAGTACTTC
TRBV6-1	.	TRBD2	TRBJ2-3	CASSELSGSGATQYF	TGTGCCAGCAGTGAACTCTCGGGGAGCGGGGCAACGCAGTATTTT
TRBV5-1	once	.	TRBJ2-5	CASSLGGLHETQYF	TGCGCCAGCAGCTTGGGGGGGCTGCATGAGACCCAGTACTTC
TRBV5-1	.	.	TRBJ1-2	CASSPGQEPPGYTF	TGCGCCAGCAGCCCGGGTCAAGAGCCCCCTGGCTACACCTTC
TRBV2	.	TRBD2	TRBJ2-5	CASSQLAGGQETQYF	TGTGCCAGCAGTCAACTAGCGGGGGGCCAAGAGACCCAGTACTTC
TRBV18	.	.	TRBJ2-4	CASSPRVGSKNIQYF	TGTGCCAGCTCACCACGGGTGGGATCCAAAAACATTCAGTACTTC
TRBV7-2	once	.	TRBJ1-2	CASSPGSSFYTF	TGTGCCAGCAGCCCCGGGTCCTCTTTCTACACCTTC
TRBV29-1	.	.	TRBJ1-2	CSVQKDRGYGYTF	TGCAGCGTCCAGAAGGACAGAGGTTATGGCTACACCTTC
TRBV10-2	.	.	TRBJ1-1	CASSDPIFNTEAFF	TGCGCCAGCAGTGATCCCATATTTAACACTGAAGCTTTCTTT
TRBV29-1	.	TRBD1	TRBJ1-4	CSVVIHRDSWEKLFF	TGCAGCGTTGTTATCCACCGGGACAGTTGGGAAAAACTGTTTTTT
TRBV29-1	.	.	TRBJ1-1	CSVAGAHTEAFF	TGCAGCGTTGCGGGCGCTCACACTGAAGCTTTCTTT
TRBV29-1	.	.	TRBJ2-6	CSVGGLGNSGANVLTF	TGCAGCGTTGGAGGGTTGGGGAACTCTGGGGCCAACGTCCTGACTTTC
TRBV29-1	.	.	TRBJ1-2	CSVPAGGERGYTF	TGCAGCGTCCCCGCGGGGGGGGAGCGGGGCTACACCTTC
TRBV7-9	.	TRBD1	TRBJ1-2	CASSLRQGNGYTF	TGTGCCAGCAGCTTGCGACAGGGGAATGGCTACACCTTC